A selection of T cell receptor beta chains follows, all from one sample in a study of T-cell reconstitution after alpha-beta-depleted transplantation in children. TCRdb re-derived calls from the PCR reads in MiXCR, one entry per CDR3 protein. The data show approximately 590,000 distinct CDR3 sequences, more than 9% seen once. This material consisted of PBMCs from the stem cell graft donor, taken from the stem cell graft. The receptors derive from a human donor who donated a stem cell graft to a child with acute myeloid leukemia. Each CDR3 is given with its conserved first and last residue. The D gene is left open where the match is weak. Clone sizes are given selectively: once, few, many, or a class where the clone is expanded.

J,V,D,size,CDR3,DNA
TRBJ2-7,TRBV20-1,TRBD2,many,CSAGTSGIYEQYF,TGCAGTGCTGGGACTAGCGGGATCTACGAGCAGTACTTC
TRBJ2-3,TRBV5-1,.,many,CASSLLSSRDTQYF,TGCGCCAGCAGCTTGCTGTCCTCTAGAGATACGCAGTATTTT
TRBJ1-5,TRBV6-5,TRBD1,.,CASATFGQGNQPQHF,TGTGCCAGCGCCACCTTCGGACAGGGCAATCAGCCCCAGCATTTT
TRBJ2-3,TRBV25-1,TRBD1,many,CASSDRGRDTQYF,TGTGCCAGCAGCGACAGGGGGCGGGATACGCAGTATTTT
TRBJ2-1,TRBV6-1,TRBD2,few,CASTPAAGGPLGEQFF,TGTGCCAGCACTCCCGCAGCGGGAGGGCCTCTCGGTGAGCAGTTCTTC
TRBJ2-5,TRBV4-3,TRBD2,few,CASSPPRTSGRDRETQYF,TGCGCCAGCAGCCCCCCACGGACTAGCGGGAGGGACAGGGAGACCCAGTACTTC
TRBJ2-7,TRBV20-1,TRBD2,few,CSPLQGLADYEQYF,TGCAGTCCCCTCCAGGGACTAGCTGACTACGAGCAGTACTTC
TRBJ1-5,TRBV5-4,.,.,CASSLEGTQPQHF,TGTGCCAGCAGCTTGGAGGGGACTCAGCCCCAGCATTTT
TRBJ2-2,TRBV5-6,TRBD2,few,CASSFGPLAGGPANTGELFF,TGTGCCAGCAGTTTCGGGCCACTAGCGGGAGGCCCGGCGAACACCGGGGAGCTGTTTTTT
TRBJ1-5,TRBV30,.,.,CAWRERLGVGQPQHF,TGTGCCTGGAGGGAACGACTCGGAGTCGGTCAGCCCCAGCATTTT
TRBJ2-1,TRBV29-1,TRBD1,.,CSASGQGISNEQFF,TGCAGCGCATCTGGACAGGGGATATCAAATGAGCAGTTCTTC
TRBJ1-6,TRBV29-1,TRBD1,.,CSVEDQGAGLHF,TGCAGCGTTGAAGATCAGGGGGCAGGTCTCCACTTT
TRBJ2-1,TRBV6-4,.,.,CASSDRPRSEQFF,TGTGCCAGCAGCGATCGACCCCGCAGTGAGCAGTTCTTC
TRBJ2-1,TRBV29-1,.,many,CSVEGLSYNEQFF,TGCAGCGTTGAAGGACTCTCATACAATGAGCAGTTCTTC
TRBJ2-5,TRBV6-5,TRBD2,many,CASSYSTSGTQETQYF,TGTGCCAGCAGTTACTCGACTAGCGGGACCCAAGAGACCCAGTACTTC
TRBJ1-4,TRBV20-1,TRBD1,many,CSAGTGELGEKLFF,TGCAGTGCTGGAACAGGGGAGTTAGGTGAAAAACTGTTTTTT
TRBJ2-3,TRBV12-3/TRBV12-4,.,few,CASSPLKSDTQYF,TGTGCCAGCAGTCCCTTGAAGTCAGATACGCAGTATTTT
TRBJ2-1,TRBV6-5,TRBD2,few,CASSTRPSGGFYNEQFF,TGTGCCAGCAGCACACGGCCTAGCGGGGGATTTTACAATGAGCAGTTCTTC
TRBJ2-7,TRBV5-6,.,few,CASSLRHGEQYF,TGTGCCAGCAGCTTGCGACACGGCGAGCAGTACTTC
TRBJ2-7,TRBV28,TRBD1,many,CASEGNRGRSEQYF,TGTGCCAGCGAGGGAAACAGGGGCCGTTCCGAGCAGTACTTC
TRBJ2-6,TRBV2,.,few,CASSLNGANVLTF,TGTGCCAGCAGTCTAAATGGGGCCAACGTCCTGACTTTC
TRBJ1-5,TRBV3-1,.,.,CASSQDGSNQPQHF,TGTGCCAGCAGCCAAGATGGCAGCAATCAGCCCCAGCATTTT
TRBJ2-2,TRBV20-1,TRBD2,few,CSASLVGLAGGSNTGELFF,TGCAGTGCTTCTTTGGTAGGACTAGCGGGAGGCTCGAACACCGGGGAGCTGTTTTTT
TRBJ2-2,TRBV7-2,.,.,CASRLRGTGELFF,TGTGCCAGCAGATTACGGGGGACCGGGGAGCTGTTTTTT
TRBJ1-2,TRBV25-1,.,.,CASSALQIPFF,TGTGCCAGCAGTGCCTTACAGATACCCTTCTTC
TRBJ2-1,TRBV6-9,TRBD2,.,CASSFLGLAGGNEQFF,TGTGCCAGCAGTTTCCTAGGACTAGCGGGAGGAAATGAGCAGTTCTTC
TRBJ2-5,TRBV6-2/TRBV6-3,.,.,CASSYFSTGDQETQYF,TGTGCCAGCAGTTACTTTTCGACAGGCGACCAAGAGACCCAGTACTTC
TRBJ2-6,TRBV5-6,TRBD2,few,CASSLLAGGGANVLTF,TGTGCCAGCAGCCTTCTAGCGGGAGGCGGGGCCAACGTCCTGACTTTC
TRBJ2-1,TRBV28,TRBD1,many,CASQRDRVYNEQFF,TGTGCCAGCCAGAGGGACAGGGTCTACAATGAGCAGTTCTTC
TRBJ2-2,TRBV5-6,TRBD1,few,CASSRTGEDTGELFF,TGTGCCAGCAGCAGGACAGGGGAGGACACCGGGGAGCTGTTTTTT
TRBJ1-2,TRBV20-1,.,.,CSARLRGAYGYTF,TGCAGTGCTAGGCTCAGGGGTGCCTATGGCTACACCTTC
TRBJ2-5,TRBV6-6,.,many,CASSPGTGETQYF,TGTGCCAGCAGTCCCGGGACTGGGGAGACCCAGTACTTC
TRBJ2-3,TRBV18,TRBD1,few,CASSPYSGTADTQYF,TGTGCCAGCTCACCATACTCCGGGACAGCAGATACGCAGTATTTT
TRBJ2-7,TRBV5-1,.,few,CASSPGQSGSYEQYF,TGCGCCAGCAGCCCCGGACAGTCCGGGTCCTACGAGCAGTACTTC
TRBJ1-1,TRBV6-1,.,.,CASPGGATNTEAFF,TGTGCCAGCCCTGGTGGGGCGACGAACACTGAAGCTTTCTTT
TRBJ2-3,TRBV7-2,.,.,CASSSGTALTTQYF,TGTGCCAGCAGCTCAGGGACGGCGCTCACTACGCAGTATTTT
TRBJ1-5,TRBV20-1,TRBD1,few,CSARRTGLSNQPQHF,TGCAGTGCTAGGAGGACAGGCCTTAGCAATCAGCCCCAGCATTTT
TRBJ2-7,TRBV20-1,TRBD2,.,CCARDLAGPTASTYEQYF,TGCTGTGCTAGAGATCTAGCGGGCCCGACGGCCTCGACCTACGAGCAGTACTTC
TRBJ2-1,TRBV20-1,.,.,CSAKSLADSSYNEQFF,TGCAGTGCTAAGAGTCTCGCCGATAGCTCCTACAATGAGCAGTTCTTC
TRBJ2-3,TRBV12-3/TRBV12-4,.,many,CASRDGVTDTQYF,TGTGCCAGCCGGGACGGGGTGACAGATACGCAGTATTTT